A single sample is the source of the 18 T cell receptor beta chains below, sequenced in a study of T cells expressing NK-cell markers. TCRdb re-called the 5' RACE reads, yielding one record per CDR3 amino acid sequence without DNA. The sample spans approximately 550,000 distinct CDR3 sequences; the ten largest clones claim roughly 3.6%. The sample consisted of blood T cells: a sorted CD56 or NKG2C T cell subset, CD4+ or CD8+ T cells, or bulk PBMC T cells (not recorded which). All receptors derive from a man between 18 and 29 years old in good health.

The chain combines TRBV29-1 with TRBJ2-4; the TCRdb call, TRBD2, lacks DNA for checking. This CDR3 has 14 residues. CDR1 is SQVTM, CDR2 ANQGSEA, per germline. The CDR3 is CSATPEGGKNIQYF.

This sequence joins TRBV7-9 and TRBJ2-7; TCRdb's D call, TRBD1, is unchecked because there is no DNA. Germline CDR1 SEHNR, CDR2 FQNEAQ (reference sequence). CDR3 size: 16 residues. The CDR3 protein is CASSPHRTGAFYEQYF.

This chain uses TRBV5-1 with TRBJ2-2; the D call of TRBD2 rests on TCRdb alone, since no DNA is present to check it. This CDR3 contains 16 residues. Germline lookup yields CDR1 SGHRS and CDR2 YFSETQ. The CDR3 spells CASSLTSGRSPGELFF.

The J gene is TRBJ2-7, the V gene TRBV20-1; TCRdb's D call of TRBD1 is untestable without DNA. Germline CDR1 DFQATT, CDR2 SNEGSKA (reference sequence). The CDR3 is made up of 18 amino acids. The CDR3 reads CSGAVSGQRSRQAYEQYF.

The chain joins TRBV20-1 to TRBJ2-3; the TRBD2 assignment by TCRdb is unverifiable without DNA. The CDR3 sequence is 14 residues long. CDR1 and CDR2 (germline): DFQATT, SNEGSKA (reference sequence). CDR3 region: CSAATGGSTDTQYF.

The chain uses TRBV10-3 and TRBJ1-5. The germline CDR1 and CDR2 sequences are ENHRY and SYGVKD. CDR3 length: 14 residues. The CDR3 is CAISDSIVSQPQHF.

CDR3 protein: CASSQRGYSNQPQHF. V usage is TRBV3-1 and J usage is TRBJ1-5; TCRdb returns TRBD1, unconfirmable since there is no DNA. This CDR3 comprises 15 residues. Germline V gene lookup returns CDR1 LGHDT and CDR2 YNNKEL (reference sequence).

The CDR3 spells CASSPRGQGGDEQYF. The chain uses TRBV18 and TRBJ2-7; TCRdb's D call of TRBD1 is untestable without DNA. Germline CDR1 reads KGHSH; CDR2 reads LQKENI. The CDR3 totals 15 residues.

The chain couples TRBV20-1 to TRBJ1-1. Per germline, CDR1 DFQATT and CDR2 SNEGSKA (reference sequence). The length of the CDR3 is 11 residues. CDR3 region: CSAPENTEAFF.

The V and J genes are TRBV12-3 or TRBV12-4 and TRBJ1-1; without DNA, the TCRdb call of TRBD1 cannot be checked. CDR3 size: 13 residues. The CDR3 is CASSSSTEGLAFF.

The V call is TRBV12-3 or TRBV12-4, the J call TRBJ1-1; TCRdb lists TRBD1, though no DNA is available to test this call. This CDR3 spans 16 amino acids. Here the CDR3 reads CASSFRDNEPGVKAFF.

The chain is built from TRBV7-2 and TRBJ2-6. The length of the CDR3 is 16 residues. The germline V gene encodes CDR1 SGHTA and CDR2 FQGNSA. CDR3 amino acids: CASSFIGSHGANVLTF.

The gene calls are TRBV6-1 and TRBJ2-3; absent DNA, TCRdb's TRBD2 call cannot be checked. The CDR3 is 15 amino acids. In germline, CDR1 is MNHNS, CDR2 SASEGT. CDR3 sequence: CATSRAGGFTDTQYF.

The CDR3: CASSQDYAPGEQFF. The chain couples TRBV3-1 to TRBJ2-1; with no DNA, the TCRdb D assignment of TRBD1 cannot be verified. CDR3 length equals 14 residues. Germline loops: CDR1 LGHDT, CDR2 YNNKEL (reference sequence).

The CDR3 loop reads CASSSHRGDEQFF. The V and J genes are TRBV5-5 and TRBJ2-1; the TRBD1 assignment by TCRdb is unverifiable without DNA. There are 13 residues in the CDR3. CDR1 SGHKS and CDR2 YYEKEE come from the germline V gene (reference sequence).

The V gene is TRBV28, the J gene TRBJ2-3. CDR1 and CDR2 (germline): MDHEN, SYDVKM. The CDR3 loop spans 13 amino acids. CDR3 sequence reads: CASSLLPKDTQYF.

This rearrangement joins TRBV10-3 to TRBJ2-3; as DNA is missing, the TRBD1 call by TCRdb cannot be tested. Germline V gives CDR1 ENHRY, CDR2 SYGVKD. The CDR3 consists of 16 residues. CDR3 residues: CAISHSGTGLTDTQYF.

The chain uses TRBV20-1 and TRBJ2-1; the D gene TCRdb calls, TRBD1, cannot be checked with no DNA. The CDR3 runs to 15 residues. The germline gives CDR1 DFQATT, CDR2 SNEGSKA (reference sequence). This chain's CDR3 is CSADLPGPNYNEQFF.